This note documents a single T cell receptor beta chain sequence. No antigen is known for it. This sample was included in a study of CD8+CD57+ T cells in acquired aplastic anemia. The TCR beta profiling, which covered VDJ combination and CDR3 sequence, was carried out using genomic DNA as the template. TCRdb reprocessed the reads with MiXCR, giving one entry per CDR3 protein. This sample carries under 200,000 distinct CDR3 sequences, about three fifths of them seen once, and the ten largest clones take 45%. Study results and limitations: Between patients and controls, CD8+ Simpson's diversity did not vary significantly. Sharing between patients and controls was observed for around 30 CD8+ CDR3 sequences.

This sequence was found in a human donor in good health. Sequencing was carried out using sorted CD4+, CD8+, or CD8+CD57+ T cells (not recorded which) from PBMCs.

This chain's CDR3 is CSAPDSGDLQGGYTF. The DNA for the CDR3 is TGCAGCGCCCCGGACAGTGGAGACCTCCAGGGCGGCTACACCTTC. This sequence joins TRBV29-1 and TRBJ1-2; D is possibly TRBD1 (6 bases). The CDR3 has 15 amino acids. Trimming removed 7 bases at V and 8 bases at J, with 26 bases between. Per the germline V gene, CDR1 is SQVTM and CDR2 is ANQGSEA.